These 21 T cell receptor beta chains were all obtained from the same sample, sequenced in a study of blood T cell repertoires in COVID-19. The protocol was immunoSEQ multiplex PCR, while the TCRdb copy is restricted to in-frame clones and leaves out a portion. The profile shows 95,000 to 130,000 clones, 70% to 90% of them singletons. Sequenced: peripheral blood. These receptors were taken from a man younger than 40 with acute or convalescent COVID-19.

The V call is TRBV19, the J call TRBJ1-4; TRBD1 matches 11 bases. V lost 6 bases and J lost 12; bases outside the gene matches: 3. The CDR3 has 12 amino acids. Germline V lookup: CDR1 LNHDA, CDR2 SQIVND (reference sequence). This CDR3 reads CASRGQGAELFF. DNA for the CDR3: TGTGCCAGTAGAGGACAGGGGGCGGAACTGTTTTTT.

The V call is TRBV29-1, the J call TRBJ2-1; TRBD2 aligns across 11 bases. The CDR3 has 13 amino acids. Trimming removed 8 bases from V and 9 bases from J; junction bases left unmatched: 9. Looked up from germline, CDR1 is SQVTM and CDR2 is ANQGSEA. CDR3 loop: CSTRGLAGGEQFF. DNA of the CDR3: TGCAGCACAAGGGGGCTAGCGGGAGGTGAGCAGTTCTTC.

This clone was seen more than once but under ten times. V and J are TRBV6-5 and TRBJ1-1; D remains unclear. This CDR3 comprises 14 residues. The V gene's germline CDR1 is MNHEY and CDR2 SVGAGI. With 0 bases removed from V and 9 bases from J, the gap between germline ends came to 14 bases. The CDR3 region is CASSYSGPRGKAFF. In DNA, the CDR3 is TGTGCCAGCAGTTACTCGGGCCCCCGGGGTAAAGCTTTCTTT.

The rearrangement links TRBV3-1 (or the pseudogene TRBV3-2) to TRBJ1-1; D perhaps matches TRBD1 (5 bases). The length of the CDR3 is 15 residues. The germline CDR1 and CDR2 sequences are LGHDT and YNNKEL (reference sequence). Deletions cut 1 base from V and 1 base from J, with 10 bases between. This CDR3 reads CASSQVGQGNTEAFF. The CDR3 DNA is TGTGCCAGCAGCCAAGTGGGGCAGGGGAACACTGAAGCTTTCTTT.

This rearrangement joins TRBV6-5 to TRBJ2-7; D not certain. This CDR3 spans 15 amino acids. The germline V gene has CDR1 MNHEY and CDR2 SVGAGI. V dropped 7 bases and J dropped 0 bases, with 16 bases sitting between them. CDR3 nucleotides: TGTGCCAGCAAGCCTGTTGGCGGAAGCTCCTACGAGCAGTACGTC. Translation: CASKPVGGSSYEQYV.

In DNA, the CDR3 is TGTGCCAGCAGCAAGGAACAGGGAATCACTGAAGCTTTCTTT. Protein: CASSKEQGITEAFF. The J gene is TRBJ1-1, the V gene TRBV21-1; the table names TRBD1, a call not compared with the DNA. TRBV21-1 is termed a pseudogene. This CDR3 has 14 residues.

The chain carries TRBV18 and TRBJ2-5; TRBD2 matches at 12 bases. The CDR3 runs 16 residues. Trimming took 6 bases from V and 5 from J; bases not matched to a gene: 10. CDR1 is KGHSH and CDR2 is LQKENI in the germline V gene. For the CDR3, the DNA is TGTGCCAGCTCTCCGGCTAGCGGGAGGGCCGAGGAGACCCAGTACTTC. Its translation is CASSPASGRAEETQYF.

The CDR3 loop is CASSPGAGAFTDTQYF. The CDR3 coding sequence is TGTGCCAGCAGCCCCGGAGCGGGGGCGTTCACAGATACGCAGTATTTT. The chain employs TRBV9 and TRBJ2-3; TRBD2 matches 8 bases. Trimming took 4 bases from V and 2 from J; bases not matched to a gene: 9. The germline V gene encodes CDR1 SGDLS and CDR2 YYNGEE. The CDR3 is 16 residues long.

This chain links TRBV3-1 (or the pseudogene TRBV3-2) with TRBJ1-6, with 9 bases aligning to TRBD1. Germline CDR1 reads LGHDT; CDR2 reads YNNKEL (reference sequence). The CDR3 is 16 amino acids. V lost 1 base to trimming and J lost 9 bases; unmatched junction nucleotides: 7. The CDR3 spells CASSQAMTGGGSPLHF. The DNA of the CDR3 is TGTGCCAGCAGCCAAGCCATGACAGGGGGAGGTTCACCCCTCCACTTT.

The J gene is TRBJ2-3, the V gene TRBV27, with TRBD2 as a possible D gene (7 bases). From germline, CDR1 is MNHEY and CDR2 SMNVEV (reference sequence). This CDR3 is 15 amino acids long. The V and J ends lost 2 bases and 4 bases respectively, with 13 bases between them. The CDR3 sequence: CASSLRGAGADTQYF. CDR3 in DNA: TGTGCCAGCAGTTTACGGGGGGCTGGCGCAGATACGCAGTATTTT.

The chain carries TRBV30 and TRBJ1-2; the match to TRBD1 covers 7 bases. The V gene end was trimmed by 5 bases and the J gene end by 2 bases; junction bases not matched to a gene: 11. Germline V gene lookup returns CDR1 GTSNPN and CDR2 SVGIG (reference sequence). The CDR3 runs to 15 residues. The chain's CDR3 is CAWLSPGQWNYGYTF. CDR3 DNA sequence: TGTGCCTGGCTTTCCCCGGGACAGTGGAACTATGGCTACACCTTC.

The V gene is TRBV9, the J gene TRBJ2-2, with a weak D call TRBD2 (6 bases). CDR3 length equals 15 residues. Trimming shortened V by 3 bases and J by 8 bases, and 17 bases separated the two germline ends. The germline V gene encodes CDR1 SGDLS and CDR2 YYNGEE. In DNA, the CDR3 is TGTGCCAGCAGCGGGATGGAGGGGACTGGGGGGGAGCTGTTTTTT. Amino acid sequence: CASSGMEGTGGELFF.

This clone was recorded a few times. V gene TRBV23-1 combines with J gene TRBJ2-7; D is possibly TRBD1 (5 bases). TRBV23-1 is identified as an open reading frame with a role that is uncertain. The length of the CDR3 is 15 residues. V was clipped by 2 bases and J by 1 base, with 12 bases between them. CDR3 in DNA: TGCGCCAGCAGTCAAGGCAGGGCACCATCCTACGAGCAGTACGTC. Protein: CASSQGRAPSYEQYV.

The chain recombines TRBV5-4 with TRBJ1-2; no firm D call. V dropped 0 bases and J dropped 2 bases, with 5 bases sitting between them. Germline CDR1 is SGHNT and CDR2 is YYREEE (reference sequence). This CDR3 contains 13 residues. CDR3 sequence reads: CASSLEQNYGYTF. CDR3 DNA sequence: TGTGCCAGCAGCTTGGAACAGAACTATGGCTACACCTTC.

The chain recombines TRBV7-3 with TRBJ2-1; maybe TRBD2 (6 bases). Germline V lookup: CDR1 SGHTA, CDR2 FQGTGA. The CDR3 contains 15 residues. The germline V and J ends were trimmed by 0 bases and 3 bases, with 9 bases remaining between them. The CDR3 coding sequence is TGTGCCAGCAGCTTAACTCGCGGGAACTACAATGAGCAGTTCTTC. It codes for CASSLTRGNYNEQFF.

In DNA, the CDR3 is TGCGCCAGCAGCTTACGGGACGGGAGTAATTCACCCCTCCACTTT. Its translation: CASSLRDGSNSPLHF. The chain links TRBV5-1 to TRBJ1-6, with D perhaps TRBD1 (5 bases). CDR3 size: 15 residues. Germline V CDR1 and CDR2: SGHRS, YFSETQ. V lost 2 bases and J 6 bases, leaving 12 bases between the germline ends.

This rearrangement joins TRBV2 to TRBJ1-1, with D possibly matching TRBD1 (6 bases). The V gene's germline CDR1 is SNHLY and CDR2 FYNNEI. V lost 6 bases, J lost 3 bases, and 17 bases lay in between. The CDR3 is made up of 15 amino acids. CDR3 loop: CASSGLGQHDTEAFF. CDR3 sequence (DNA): TGTGCCAGCAGCGGCCTTGGACAGCACGACACTGAAGCTTTCTTT.

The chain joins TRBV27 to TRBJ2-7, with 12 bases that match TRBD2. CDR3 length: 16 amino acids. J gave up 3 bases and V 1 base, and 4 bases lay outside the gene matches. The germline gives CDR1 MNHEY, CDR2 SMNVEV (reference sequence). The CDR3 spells CASSLYPSGRVYEQYV. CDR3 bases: TGTGCCAGCAGTTTATATCCTAGCGGGAGGGTCTACGAGCAGTACGTC.

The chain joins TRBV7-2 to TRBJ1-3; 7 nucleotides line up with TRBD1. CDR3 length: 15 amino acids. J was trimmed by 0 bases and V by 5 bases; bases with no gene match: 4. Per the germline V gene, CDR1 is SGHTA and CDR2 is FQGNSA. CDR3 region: CASSVQGLSGNTIYF. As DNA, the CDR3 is TGTGCCAGCAGCGTACAGGGGCTCTCTGGAAACACCATATATTTT.

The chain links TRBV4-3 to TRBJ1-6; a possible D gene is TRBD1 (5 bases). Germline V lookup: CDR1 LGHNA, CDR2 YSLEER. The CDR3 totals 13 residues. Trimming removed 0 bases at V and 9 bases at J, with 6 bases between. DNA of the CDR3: TGCGCCAGCAGCCAAGACGGGGGTTCACCCCTCCACTTT. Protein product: CASSQDGGSPLHF.

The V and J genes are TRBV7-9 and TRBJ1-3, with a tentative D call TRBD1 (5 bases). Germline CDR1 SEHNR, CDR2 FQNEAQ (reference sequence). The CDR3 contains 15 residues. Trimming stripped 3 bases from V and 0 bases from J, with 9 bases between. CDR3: CASSFGGSSGNTIYF. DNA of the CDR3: TGTGCCAGCAGCTTCGGGGGATCCTCTGGAAACACCATATATTTT.